This TCR beta chain is drawn from a study of identical twins. Looked up from germline, CDR1 is DFQATT and CDR2 is SNEGSKA (reference sequence). This CDR3 region has 13 residues. V lost 6 bases and J 4 bases, leaving 16 bases between the germline ends. This clonotype was seen more than once but under ten times. TCRdb re-called the 5' RACE reads with MiXCR, one entry per CDR3 protein. The sample has roughly 250,000 distinct CDR3 sequences, over 12% seen once. The TCR comes from a woman younger than 35 in good health. Material for sequencing was memory (CD45RO+) T cells sorted from blood. V and J are TRBV20-1 and TRBJ2-7, with TRBD2 as a possible D gene (5 bases). The DNA of the CDR3 is TGCAGTGCGGGAACACGAGAGGGTTACGAGCAGTACTTC. It translates to CSAGTREGYEQYF.